A single sample is the source of the 24 T cell receptor beta chains below, sequenced in a study of control samples from healthy donors and cancer patients. Repertoires were generated with immunoSEQ multiplex PCR, while TCRdb's copy carries only in-frame clones and drops some. The sample yields around 90,000 clones, around four fifths seen once. The sample consisted of blood. Receptors were obtained from a man between 25 and 39 years old in good health.

The V call is TRBV7-2, the J call TRBJ1-6, with D possibly being TRBD1 (5 bases). There are 15 residues in the CDR3. The V end was cut by 8 bases, the J end by 10 bases, with 21 bases between. Germline V gives CDR1 SGHTA, CDR2 FQGNSA. The CDR3 region is CASYSLRVPGSPLHF. As DNA, the CDR3 is TGTGCCAGCTACTCGCTCAGGGTTCCTGGGTCACCCCTCCACTTT.

This clone ranks as medium-sized. J is TRBJ2-7 and V is TRBV5-1; D remains ambiguous. Germline-derived CDR1 and CDR2 are SGHRS and YFSETQ. V lost 5 bases and J 3 bases, leaving 9 bases between the germline ends. The CDR3 loop spans 12 amino acids. DNA for the CDR3: TGCGCCAGCAGTGAAGGCAGCTACGAGCAGTACTTC. This translates into CASSEGSYEQYF. Combining the CDR3 with reference TRBV5-1 and TRBJ2-7 gives the whole variable domain KAGVTQTPRYLIKTRGQQVTLSCSPISGHRSVSWYQQTPGQGLQFLFEYFSETQRNKGNFPGRFSGRQFSNSRSEMNVSTLELGDSALYLCASSEGSYEQYFGPGTRLTVT.

The rearrangement joins TRBV7-9 to TRBJ1-5, with D possibly TRBD1 on 5 matching bases. The CDR3 extends over 18 amino acids. The V and J ends lost 1 base and 4 bases respectively, with 20 bases between them. CDR1 and CDR2 (germline): SEHNR, FQNEAQ (reference sequence). CDR3 in amino acids: CASSLDLSGLGGNQPQHF. DNA for the CDR3: TGTGCCAGCAGCTTAGACCTTTCGGGCCTGGGGGGAAATCAGCCCCAGCATTTT.

This chain links TRBV18 with TRBJ2-3; no firm D call. This CDR3 is built from 14 residues. From germline, CDR1 is KGHSH and CDR2 LQKENI. V was trimmed by 5 bases and J by 4 bases, leaving 13 bases between them. The CDR3 reads CASSAYPPPDTQYF. The DNA for the CDR3 is TGTGCCAGCTCAGCCTACCCCCCGCCAGATACGCAGTATTTT. The full variable domain, its missing parts supplied by reference TRBV18 and TRBJ2-3, is NAGVMQNPRHLVRRRGQEARLRCSPMKGHSHVYWYRQLPEEGLKFMVYLQKENIIDESGMPKERFSAEFPKEGPSILRIQQVVRGDSAAYFCASSAYPPPDTQYFGPGTRLTVL.

The chain links TRBV24-1 to TRBJ1-2; D remains ambiguous. The CDR3 has 12 amino acids. V lost 0 bases, J lost 7 bases, and 5 bases lay in between. Per germline, CDR1 KGHDR and CDR2 SFDVKD. The CDR3 loop is CATSDLRGGYTF. CDR3 DNA sequence: TGTGCCACCAGTGATTTGCGGGGTGGCTACACCTTC.

V is TRBV7-9 and J is TRBJ1-2; 7 bases are a match to TRBD1. The CDR3 runs 14 residues. Germline V gene lookup returns CDR1 SEHNR and CDR2 FQNEAQ (reference sequence). V shed 5 bases and J 7 bases; nucleotides not matched to a gene: 10. The CDR3 nucleotides are TGTGCCAGCAGCCTAAACAGGGGATGGGGTGGCTACACCTTC. Its translation: CASSLNRGWGGYTF.

The chain links TRBV7-3 to TRBJ1-1, with TRBD1 matching over 7 bases. The germline gives CDR1 SGHTA, CDR2 FQGTGA. This CDR3 spans 16 amino acids. The V and J ends lost 4 bases and 0 bases, in that order; junction bases with no gene match: 8. The CDR3 DNA follows: TGTGCCAGCAGCTGGAAGGGGGCATGGATGAACACTGAAGCTTTCTTT. Translated: CASSWKGAWMNTEAFF. The full variable domain, its missing parts supplied by reference TRBV7-3 and TRBJ1-1, is GAGVSQTPSNKVTEKGKYVELRCDPISGHTALYWYRQSLGQGPEFLIYFQGTGAADDSGLPNDRFFAVRPEGSVSTLKIQRTERGDSAVYLCASSWKGAWMNTEAFFGQGTRLTVV.

The chain links TRBV5-1 to TRBJ2-1; 7 bases are shared with TRBD2. Unmatched junction bases numbered 9, after V lost 4 bases and J lost 5 bases. This CDR3 contains 15 residues. Germline V gene data show CDR1 as SGHRS and CDR2 as YFSETQ. This CDR3 reads CASSPRAGDDNEQFF. The CDR3 nucleotides are TGCGCCAGCAGCCCTAGGGCGGGGGATGACAATGAGCAGTTCTTC.

The CDR3 nucleotides are TGTGCCAGCAGCACGCGGACAGGGGGTTTAAGCCAGCCCCAGCATTTT. Amino acids: CASSTRTGGLSQPQHF. This chain connects TRBV7-2 to TRBJ1-5, with 10 bases aligning to TRBD1. The J segment lost 7 bases and the V segment lost 5 bases, leaving 11 bases of the junction unmatched. Germline V gene data show CDR1 as SGHTA and CDR2 as FQGNSA. The CDR3 extends over 16 amino acids. Supplemented by reference TRBV7-2 and TRBJ1-5, the full variable domain reads GAGVSQSPSNKVTEKGKDVELRCDPISGHTALYWYRQSLGQGLEFLIYFQGNSAPDKSGLPSDRFSAERTGGSVSTLTIQRTQQEDSAVYLCASSTRTGGLSQPQHFGDGTRLSIL.

The chain combines TRBV7-9 with TRBJ1-5; 10 nucleotides line up with TRBD1. CDR3 length equals 14 residues. Germline-derived CDR1 and CDR2 are SEHNR and FQNEAQ (reference sequence). Unmatched junction bases numbered 2, after V lost 3 bases and J lost 6 bases. This CDR3 reads CASSFGTGVQPQHF. The CDR3 nucleotides read TGTGCCAGCAGCTTCGGGACAGGGGTTCAGCCCCAGCATTTT.

This clone was counted a single time. The chain uses TRBV11-1 and TRBJ1-1, with D uncertain. Per germline, CDR1 SGHAT and CDR2 FQDESV (reference sequence). The CDR3 contains 14 residues. The V end was cut by 5 bases, the J end by 1 base, with 11 bases between. In DNA form, the CDR3 reads TGTGCCAGCAGCCCGTCGATGGGGAACACTGAAGCTTTCTTT. Its protein product is CASSPSMGNTEAFF.

As concerns this clone: This same CDR3 is encoded by further DNA sequences in the sample. The chain links TRBV5-1 to TRBJ2-3; 14 bases are a match to TRBD2. This CDR3 spans 16 amino acids. Germline V gene sequence: CDR1 SGHRS, CDR2 YFSETQ. With 4 bases clipped from V and 6 bases from J, the junction kept 7 bases outside the gene matches. CDR3 bases: TGCGCCAGCAGCCTTAGACTAGCGGGGGGGCCGGATACGCAGTATTTT. The encoded protein is CASSLRLAGGPDTQYF. Combining the CDR3 with reference TRBV5-1 and TRBJ2-3 gives the whole variable domain KAGVTQTPRYLIKTRGQQVTLSCSPISGHRSVSWYQQTPGQGLQFLFEYFSETQRNKGNFPGRFSGRQFSNSRSEMNVSTLELGDSALYLCASSLRLAGGPDTQYFGPGTRLTVL.

This clone appeared many times. The chain carries TRBV2 and TRBJ1-5, with D possibly being TRBD1 (5 bases). Per the germline V gene, CDR1 is SNHLY and CDR2 is FYNNEI. The CDR3 loop spans 14 amino acids. Trimming took off 6 bases at V and 7 bases at J, with 16 bases between the two ends. The CDR3 DNA is TGTGCCAGCAGGGGTCAGGGTGAGGGACAGCCCCAGCATTTT. Its protein is CASRGQGEGQPQHF.

The V and J genes are TRBV10-3 and TRBJ2-2; a weak D match, TRBD1 (6 bases). Trimming left V 4 bases short and J 0 bases short, with 12 bases between. CDR1 is ENHRY and CDR2 is SYGVKD in the germline V gene. The CDR3 length is 16 residues. The CDR3 region has the DNA TGTGCCATCAGTGCTCCGAGACAGGCGAACACCGGGGAGCTGTTTTTT. Residues: CAISAPRQANTGELFF.

The V call is TRBV28, the J call TRBJ2-1, with D perhaps TRBD2 (7 bases). The CDR3 has 12 residues. Germline-derived CDR1 and CDR2 are MDHEN and SYDVKM. V lost 11 bases and J lost 3, with 11 bases in between. In nucleotides, the CDR3 is TGTGCCCTAGGGGGGGGCTACAATGAGCAGTTCTTC. Translation gives CALGGGYNEQFF.

This clone was observed at least ten times. CDR3 in DNA: TGTGCCAGCAGTCAACAGGGGGGGAATGGTCAGCCCCAGCATTTT. Amino acids: CASSQQGGNGQPQHF. The chain couples TRBV3-1 (or the pseudogene TRBV3-2) to TRBJ1-5, with TRBD1 matching over 8 bases. V was clipped by 6 bases and J by 6 bases; unmatched bases: 10. From germline, CDR1 is LGHDT and CDR2 YNNKEL (reference sequence). This CDR3 is built from 15 residues.

The chain uses TRBV28 and TRBJ1-2, with D hard to call. The CDR3 contains 14 residues. The germline CDR1 and CDR2 sequences are MDHEN and SYDVKM. V was pared by 1 base and J by 6 bases, with 12 bases between. CDR3 protein: CASSLFGKLHGYTF. The CDR3 DNA follows: TGTGCCAGCAGTTTATTCGGGAAGTTGCATGGCTACACCTTC.

This clone occurred many times. V is TRBV19 and J is TRBJ1-5; weak D call: TRBD1 (5 bases). V dropped 3 bases and J dropped 4 bases, with 7 bases sitting between them. CDR1 is LNHDA, CDR2 SQIVND, per germline (reference sequence). The CDR3 consists of 13 residues. In DNA form, the CDR3 reads TGTGCCAGTAGTATCAGGGTTAATCAGCCCCAGCATTTT. This sequence encodes CASSIRVNQPQHF.

The J gene is TRBJ2-5, the V gene TRBV11-3; 9 positions agree with TRBD1. The CDR3 loop spans 14 amino acids. Germline CDR1 is SGHNT and CDR2 is YENEEA. The V segment lost 5 bases and the J segment 5 bases; nucleotides outside the gene matches: 6. In DNA, the CDR3 is TGTGCCAGCAGCGAAAACAGGGGGCAGGAGACCCAGTACTTC. Residues: CASSENRGQETQYF.

This sequence joins TRBV9 and TRBJ2-3; weak D call: TRBD1 (5 bases). This CDR3 is built from 14 residues. Germline V gene sequence: CDR1 SGDLS, CDR2 YYNGEE. The V end was cut by 3 bases, the J end by 0 bases, with 8 bases between. As DNA, the CDR3 is TGTGCCAGCAGCGCGACAGCAAGCACAGATACGCAGTATTTT. Translated, it gives CASSATASTDTQYF.

This clone was counted between two and nine times. V is TRBV5-6 and J is TRBJ2-7, with D possibly matching TRBD1 (6 bases). Germline CDR1 reads SGHDT; CDR2 reads YYEEEE. Trimming shortened V by 3 bases and J by 4 bases, and 17 bases separated the two germline ends. The CDR3 is 15 residues long. The CDR3 protein is CASSYTGKGPYEQYF. CDR3 DNA sequence: TGTGCCAGCAGCTACACAGGGAAAGGACCGTACGAGCAGTACTTC.

The gene calls are TRBV4-2 and TRBJ2-1, with 11 bases that match TRBD2. Trimming at V came to 4 bases and at J to 4 bases, leaving 6 bases not matched to a gene. Germline CDR1 and CDR2: LGHNA and YNFKEQ. This CDR3 spans 16 amino acids. The CDR3 DNA sequence: TGTGCCAGCAGCCCAGACGCTAGCGGGGGGTACAATGAGCAGTTCTTC. This sequence encodes CASSPDASGGYNEQFF.

The genes are TRBV6-5 and TRBJ1-5, with 7 positions matching TRBD1. Germline CDR1 and CDR2: MNHEY and SVGAGI. The CDR3 spans 13 residues. J was trimmed by 7 bases and V by 6 bases; bases with no gene match: 6. CDR3 sequence: CASRQGNYQPQHF. The CDR3 coding sequence is TGTGCCAGCAGACAGGGGAATTACCAGCCCCAGCATTTT.

This chain connects TRBV28 to TRBJ1-4; TRBD1 might be the D (5 bases). V was pared by 3 bases and J by 2 bases, with 7 bases between. Germline lookup yields CDR1 MDHEN and CDR2 SYDVKM. The CDR3 is made up of 14 amino acids. The CDR3 DNA reads as TGTGCCAGCAGTTTGGGGGGGACTAATGAAAAACTGTTTTTT. This translates into CASSLGGTNEKLFF.